This record looks at one T cell receptor (beta chain) sequence and its context. Its antigen target is currently unknown. No much larger clone exists at a distance of one base, and base qualities are not known. Systemically healthy Caucasian individuals from Russia, around 38 in total and aged roughly 6 to 100 years, were included as donors. Ten milliliters of peripheral blood were drawn from each donor into EDTA-treated Vacutainer tubes. Ficoll-Paque density-gradient centrifugation was used to isolate PBMCs, with at least 6.5 million per sample. Trizol reagent was used to extract total RNA from the PBMCs, yielding at least 6 micrograms per sample. The percentages of naive CD45RAhigh/CD27high T cells were determined by flow cytometry on a PBMC aliquot from every donor. The method was 5' RACE. The instrument was an Illumina HiSeq 2500. A second PCR of roughly 6 to 11 cycles was run with a J-beta primer mix and a sample-barcoded 5' primer. A unique molecular identifier was introduced onto each TCR beta cDNA molecule by a template-switch 5' adaptor carrying 12 random nucleotides. Each sample yielded at least 2.5 million CDR3-containing paired-end reads. First-strand cDNA synthesis was performed from all RNA using the Mint cDNA synthesis kit, with priming by a TRBC-specific oligonucleotide. Following uracil-DNA glycosylase treatment, a first 18-cycle PCR with universal primers M1SS and BC2_uni_R was performed on all cDNA. On the study's bioinformatics: For normalization, 1 million high-quality reads, each with a distinct molecular identifier, were randomly selected from each sample. Reads with shared molecular identifiers were discarded instead of being binned into consensus sequences. CDR3 identification, clonotype clustering and error correction used MiTCR with a Q25 quality threshold and the strictest error-elimination algorithm. Lower-bound total TCR beta diversity was estimated with a nonparametric unseen species model using Euler transformation. Using fastp trimming at Q25 and MiXCR clonotype assembly, TCRdb reanalyzed the public sequencing data and kept in-frame beta chains. Entries are consolidated by CDR3 protein sequence, retaining the most common genes and DNA. TCRdb's processing, not the study's, gives the V and J calls here. The sample table contains a few hundred thousand distinct CDR3 sequences; only one count was recorded for roughly 29% of them. Together, the top ten hold 29% of the sample.

This sample is part of a study of blood T cells in healthy people across ages (dated by TCRdb to about 2015). Background on the whole study: In model experiments, template switching captured about one uniquely barcoded TCR beta cDNA molecule for every two T cells. The donors were split into four age groups: young (average 16 years), middle-aged (39), aged (roughly 65) and long-lived (under 90). To track age-related changes in TCR beta repertoire diversity, the study relied on deep sequencing normalized with unique cDNA molecular identifiers. Donors of different ages were randomly distributed across sequencing lanes to avoid experimental bias. The study analyzed two additional independent replicas of 1 million unique cDNA reads from the same blood draw for two donors, one aged 18 to 30 and one aged 80 or older.

The full study reports these points: The percentage of naive T cells measured by flow cytometry correlated strongly with observed TCR beta diversity. The CMV infection status of donors was not known, potentially confounding age-related changes in expanded clonotypes. Because profiling used bulk unsorted PBMCs, naive and antigen-experienced compartments could not be compared conclusively. The long-lived group showed more naive CD4+ T cells, fewer expanded clones and increased TCR diversity than the aged group, suggesting age selection. Observed TCR beta diversity per million T cells fell roughly linearly with age, and a significant reduction was already apparent by age around 40. Total diversity estimates from one million sequenced T cells were considered lower bounds and underestimates.

Trimming leaves V shorter by 4 bases and J shorter by 5 bases, with the junction holding 6 bases beyond the gene matches. Reading the germline V gene gives CDR1 MNHEY and CDR2 SVGAGI. The CDR3 has 14 amino acids, counting the end cysteine and phenylalanine. The retained sequence is limited to the CDR3, 42 bases, with the frame set at the first base. This receptor was obtained from a woman in her 70s in good health. The sample was blood. The chain joins TRBV6-5 to TRBJ2-7, and TRBD2 matches 9 of the central bases. CDR3 sequence: CASSSLAGVNEQYF. The nucleotide sequence is TGTGCCAGCAGTTCATTAGCGGGAGTTAACGAGCAGTACTTC.